This T cell receptor (beta chain) was sequenced during a study of radiation and T cells in renal cell carcinoma. Study results and limitations: Pretreatment tumor biopsies were lacking, so baseline clonotypes are unknown.

Libraries were prepared by immunoSEQ multiplex PCR; TCRdb keeps only in-frame clonotypes and omits some of them. The sample carries 150,000 or so clones, 88% recorded once. V lost 5 bases and J 5 bases, leaving 9 bases between the germline ends. From germline, CDR1 is LNHDA and CDR2 SQIVND (reference sequence). CDR3 length: 12 residues. Sample time point: blood 4 weeks post-SBRT, at nephrectomy. Treatment specified: 15 Gy SBRT to primary tumor, nephrectomy 4 weeks later. With regard to this clone: No antigen is known for it.

This TCR was sampled from a woman aged 45-59 years with renal cell carcinoma. The V call is TRBV19, the J call TRBJ1-2; D gene unclear. The specimen comprised blood, sampled from a patient whose treatment included radiotherapy and nephrectomy. The CDR3 loop is CASSRLGYGYTF. DNA for the CDR3: TGTGCCAGTAGTCGACTGGGATATGGCTACACCTTC.